This T cell receptor (beta chain) stems from a study of cytomegalovirus exposure and HLA in healthy donors. From germline, CDR1 is ENHRY and CDR2 SYGVKD. Trimming cost V 6 bases and J 3 bases; bases outside gene matches: 14. The CDR3 contains 18 residues. PCR amplification relied on 60 Vbeta primers (plus 13 Jbeta primers). Using immunoSEQ multiplex PCR, the repertoire was profiled, and TCRdb retains in-frame clones only, with some absent. The data show 170,000 or so clones, roughly four fifths seen once. The V call is TRBV10-3, the J call TRBJ1-2; TRBD1 agrees at 12 bases. Sequenced input: PBMCs. This clonotype was obtained from a man younger than 35 in good health and CMV-seronegative. CDR3 nucleotides: TGTGCCATCAGGGGGACAGGGGGCTTTGTCGCCGGCCACTATGGCTACACCTTC. This encodes CAIRGTGGFVAGHYGYTF.